Below, 23 T cell receptor beta chains from the same sample are listed, as sequenced in a study of blood T cells in healthy people across ages. Combining a sample-barcoded 5' primer with a J-beta primer mix, a second PCR ran for about 7 to 12 cycles. In TCRdb, the 5' RACE reads were re-called with MiXCR into one record per CDR3 protein. This sample carries about 1.8 million distinct CDR3 sequences, less than 50% of them seen once, and the ten largest clones take over 2%. Sequenced material: blood. These receptors all come from a woman in her thirties or forties in good health.

This sequence joins TRBV12-3 or TRBV12-4 and TRBJ2-7; 12 positions match TRBD1. V trimming: 5 bases; J trimming: 5 bases; junction bases outside the gene matches: 13. This CDR3 is built from 17 residues. The CDR3 here is CASSPVGGTGGIHEQYF. The CDR3 DNA is TGTGCCAGCAGTCCTGTGGGTGGGACAGGGGGCATCCACGAGCAGTACTTC.

This rearrangement joins TRBV4-1 to TRBJ1-1; D possibly corresponds to TRBD1 (6 bases). Trimming cost V 11 bases and J 1 base, with 14 bases left between them. Germline CDR1 reads MGHRA; CDR2 reads YSYEKL. The CDR3 is 13 residues long. The chain's CDR3 is CAGVGGRNTEAFF. The CDR3 DNA reads as TGCGCCGGCGTCGGGGGCAGGAACACTGAAGCTTTCTTT.

This clonotype came up a few times. This chain uses TRBV10-3 with TRBJ1-5, with D perhaps TRBD1 (6 bases). CDR1 and CDR2 (germline): ENHRY, SYGVKD. Between the trimmed V and J ends, which lost 6 bases and 7 bases, there was a span of 16 bases. The CDR3 runs 14 residues. CDR3 sequence: CAISPRGLEQPQHF. The CDR3 DNA follows: TGTGCCATCAGCCCCAGGGGCCTCGAACAGCCCCAGCATTTT.

The chain carries TRBV10-3 and TRBJ1-4; D remains ambiguous. The CDR3 extends over 12 amino acids. V lost 10 bases to trimming and J lost 4 bases, with 10 bases between them. Looked up from germline, CDR1 is ENHRY and CDR2 is SYGVKD. CDR3 protein: CATQDDNEKLFF. The DNA of the CDR3 is TGTGCCACCCAAGACGATAATGAAAAACTGTTTTTT.

A few counts support this clonotype. The chain employs TRBV6-2 or TRBV6-3 and TRBJ2-5; 10 bases match TRBD1. The J call could be wrong; TRBJ2-7 is a better fit for the DNA end. The CDR3 covers 16 residues. CDR1 and CDR2 from the germline V gene are MNHEY and SVGEGT. CDR3 in amino acids: CASSKLTGTGVNEQYF. The CDR3 DNA follows: TGTGCCAGCAGTAAACTGACCGGGACAGGGGTGAACGAGCAGTACTTC.

This clonotype has only a few counts. The DNA of the CDR3 is TGCAGCGTTGAACTCAGGGCGGGGAACGAGCAGTACTTC. It translates to CSVELRAGNEQYF. The chain couples TRBV29-1 to TRBJ2-7, with TRBD2 as a possible D gene (6 bases). The CDR3 has 13 amino acids. From germline, CDR1 is SQVTM and CDR2 ANQGSEA. Trimming shortened V by 2 bases and J by 5 bases, and 13 bases separated the two germline ends.

This clonotype has more than one count but fewer than ten. Being one base from a much bigger clone, this may be a read error. This chain connects TRBV4-2 to TRBJ2-5; 10 nucleotides agree with TRBD2. Trimming took 1 base from V and 11 from J; bases not matched to a gene: 13. Germline V lookup: CDR1 LGHNA, CDR2 YNFKEQ. The CDR3 runs to 16 residues. As DNA, the CDR3 is TGTGCCAGCAGCCAAGGGTCCAGCGGGGGGGCTTGGGAGCAGTACTTC. The encoded protein is CASSQGSSGGAWEQYF.

This clonotype occurred once. V gene TRBV14 combines with J gene TRBJ2-6, with 8 bases aligning to TRBD2. CDR3 size: 17 residues. Germline CDR1 reads SGHDN; CDR2 reads FVKESK. Losses at the gene ends were 5 bases for V and 6 bases for J; bases not matched to a gene: 12. This chain's CDR3 is CASSLLRGGDEANVLTF. CDR3 nucleotides: TGTGCCAGCAGCTTACTCCGGGGGGGCGACGAGGCCAACGTCCTGACTTTC.

This clonotype was counted a few times. The chain uses TRBV29-1 and TRBJ1-2, with D perhaps matching TRBD1 (5 bases). The CDR3 length is 15 residues. The germline V gene encodes CDR1 SQVTM and CDR2 ANQGSEA. Trimming removed 0 bases at V and 6 bases at J, with 17 bases between. DNA of the CDR3: TGCAGCGTTGAAGATCTAAGGGGTCTTGGGAATGGCTACACCTTC. Its translation: CSVEDLRGLGNGYTF.

This clonotype was observed many times. The chain uses TRBV7-2 and TRBJ2-7; 7 positions agree with TRBD2. The length of the CDR3 is 15 residues. V trimming: 5 bases; J trimming: 0 bases; junction bases outside the gene matches: 7. Germline V gene sequence: CDR1 SGHTA, CDR2 FQGNSA. The CDR3 nucleotides read TGTGCCAGCAGCCCAGCCGGGGGGAGCTCCTACGAGCAGTACTTC. It translates to CASSPAGGSSYEQYF.

The V and J genes are TRBV5-1 and TRBJ2-5; D call uncertain. The CDR3 runs to 13 residues. Trimming shortened V by 3 bases and J by 2 bases, and 8 bases separated the two germline ends. Germline V gene sequence: CDR1 SGHRS, CDR2 YFSETQ. CDR3: CASSYDFQETQYF. In nucleotides, the CDR3 is TGCGCCAGCAGCTACGACTTTCAAGAGACCCAGTACTTC.

This clonotype was detected a few times. The chain couples TRBV29-1 to TRBJ2-3; 8 nucleotides agree with TRBD1. Germline V gene sequence: CDR1 SQVTM, CDR2 ANQGSEA. CDR3 size: 14 residues. With V trimmed by 4 bases and J by 4 bases, 7 bases remained unmatched. This CDR3 reads CSVVGQGSSDTQYF. Here the CDR3 DNA reads TGCAGCGTTGTAGGACAGGGTTCTTCAGATACGCAGTATTTT.

CDR3 nucleotides: TGTGCCAGCAGCCAAGATAGCAGTGCCGTGAATACGCAGTATTTT. This translates into CASSQDSSAVNTQYF. V is TRBV3-1 and J is TRBJ2-3; D not resolved. Trimming removed 0 bases at V and 7 bases at J, with 14 bases between. The CDR3 spans 15 residues. CDR1 is LGHDT, CDR2 YNNKEL, per germline (reference sequence).

The chain joins TRBV5-1 to TRBJ2-3, with D possibly being TRBD2 (6 bases). The CDR3 contains 13 residues. The germline V gene has CDR1 SGHRS and CDR2 YFSETQ. The ends were cut back, 9 bases at V and 5 bases at J, with 16 bases in the middle. This chain's CDR3 is CATTRGTGDTQYF. CDR3 sequence (DNA): TGCGCCACCACCCGGGGGACGGGAGATACGCAGTATTTT. Based on the CDR3 plus reference TRBV5-1 and TRBJ2-3, the full variable domain is KAGVTQTPRYLIKTRGQQVTLSCSPISGHRSVSWYQQTPGQGLQFLFEYFSETQRNKGNFPGRFSGRQFSNSRSEMNVSTLELGDSALYLCATTRGTGDTQYFGPGTRLTVL.

This clonotype was seen only a few times. V and J are TRBV29-1 and TRBJ2-1; TRBD2 matches at 11 bases. Germline V lookup: CDR1 SQVTM, CDR2 ANQGSEA. The CDR3 totals 14 residues. The V gene end was trimmed by 7 bases and the J gene end by 10 bases; junction bases not matched to a gene: 12. The CDR3 protein is CSASPGLADAEQFF. CDR3 nucleotides: TGCAGCGCATCGCCGGGACTAGCGGACGCGGAGCAGTTCTTC.

This clonotype was seen only once. The V gene is TRBV4-1, the J gene TRBJ1-5, with no clear D. The CDR3 extends over 15 amino acids. The V and J ends lost 0 bases and 6 bases respectively, with 12 bases between them. Germline CDR1 reads MGHRA; CDR2 reads YSYEKL. The CDR3 bases are TGCGCCAGCAGCCAAGAAGGGCTCGGCAGTCAGCCCCAGCATTTT. The encoded protein is CASSQEGLGSQPQHF.

The table lists this clonotype with a few counts. This chain links TRBV24-1 with TRBJ2-4, with D possibly being TRBD1 (5 bases). TRBJ2-5 explains the end of the DNA better; the J call may be wrong. In germline, CDR1 is KGHDR, CDR2 SFDVKD. The CDR3 totals 13 residues. CDR3 bases: TGTGCCACCAGTCGTAAGGGGCGGGAGACCCAGTACTTC. Protein: CATSRKGRETQYF.

The chain carries TRBV18 and TRBJ2-7, with TRBD2 matching over 14 bases. Germline assignment: CDR1 KGHSH and CDR2 LQKENI. J lost 5 bases, V lost 3 bases, and 6 bases had no gene match. CDR3 length: 16 residues. Here the CDR3 DNA reads TGTGCCAGCTCACCGAAGACTAGCGGGGGGGCTCACGAGCAGTACTTC. It specifies CASSPKTSGGAHEQYF. The whole variable domain, remainder taken from reference TRBV18 and TRBJ2-7, is NAGVMQNPRHLVRRRGQEARLRCSPMKGHSHVYWYRQLPEEGLKFMVYLQKENIIDESGMPKERFSAEFPKEGPSILRIQQVVRGDSAAYFCASSPKTSGGAHEQYFGPGTRLTVT.

This clonotype was recorded a few times. V gene TRBV2 combines with J gene TRBJ2-7; no definite D call. Trimming removed 7 bases from V and 7 bases from J, with 14 bases in between. Germline CDR1 is SNHLY and CDR2 is FYNNEI. This CDR3 comprises 12 residues. CDR3 in amino acids: CASIVGSSEQYF. The CDR3 DNA sequence: TGTGCCAGCATAGTCGGCTCGTCTGAGCAGTACTTC.

The chain uses TRBV14 and TRBJ2-3, with D possibly being TRBD1 (5 bases). Germline V gene lookup returns CDR1 SGHDN and CDR2 FVKESK. The CDR3 length is 17 residues. The V end was cut by 0 bases, the J end by 0 bases, with 13 bases between. The CDR3 sequence: CASSQDRQGTSTDTQYF. In nucleotides, the CDR3 is TGTGCCAGCAGCCAAGATCGGCAGGGAACTAGCACAGATACGCAGTATTTT.

This clonotype was seen more than once but under ten times. This chain uses TRBV6-2 or TRBV6-3 with TRBJ2-3; either TRBD1 or TRBD2 may fit D (5 bases each). The CDR3 length is 14 residues. In germline, CDR1 is MNHEY, CDR2 SVGEGT. Trimming took off 4 bases at V and 6 bases at J, with 14 bases between the two ends. CDR3 DNA sequence: TGTGCCAGCAGTTGGGGACGAAGAGAGGATACGCAGTATTTT. Its protein is CASSWGRREDTQYF.

This sequence joins TRBV4-2 and TRBJ2-1; D remains ambiguous. Trimming shortened V by 0 bases and J by 4 bases, and 13 bases separated the two germline ends. The CDR3 contains 16 residues. Germline-derived CDR1 and CDR2 are LGHNA and YNFKEQ. The DNA for the CDR3 is TGTGCCAGCAGCCAAGATCTTACGGCTCCATACAATGAGCAGTTCTTC. Translation gives CASSQDLTAPYNEQFF.

In its sample, this clonotype was seen a few times. V gene TRBV2 combines with J gene TRBJ2-5, with TRBD1 matching 7 bases. CDR1 SNHLY and CDR2 FYNNEI come from the germline V gene. The trim removed 5 bases at V and 1 base at J, leaving 4 bases unmatched. The CDR3 loop spans 14 amino acids. The CDR3 loop is CASSQHRGQETQYF. The DNA for the CDR3 is TGTGCCAGCAGTCAACACAGGGGCCAAGAGACCCAGTACTTC.